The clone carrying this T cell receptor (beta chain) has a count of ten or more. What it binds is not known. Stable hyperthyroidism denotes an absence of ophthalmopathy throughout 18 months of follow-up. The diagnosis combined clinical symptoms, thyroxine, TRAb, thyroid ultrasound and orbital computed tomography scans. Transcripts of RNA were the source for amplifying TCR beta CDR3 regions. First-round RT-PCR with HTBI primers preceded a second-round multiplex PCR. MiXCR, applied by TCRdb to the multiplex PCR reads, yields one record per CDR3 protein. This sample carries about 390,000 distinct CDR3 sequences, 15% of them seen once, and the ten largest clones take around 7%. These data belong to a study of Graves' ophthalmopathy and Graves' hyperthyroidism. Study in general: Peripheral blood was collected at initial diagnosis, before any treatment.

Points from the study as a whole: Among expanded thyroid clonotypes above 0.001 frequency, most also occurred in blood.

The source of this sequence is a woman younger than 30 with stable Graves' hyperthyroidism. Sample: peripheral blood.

CDR3 sequence: CSARRRGPQRYEQYF. The CDR3 bases are TGCAGTGCTAGACGCAGGGGGCCCCAAAGATACGAGCAGTACTTC. The chain has TRBV20-1 and TRBJ2-7; 8 bases are shared with TRBD1. V lost 2 bases and J lost 4; bases outside the gene matches: 10. CDR3 length: 15 residues. Germline V gene lookup returns CDR1 DFQATT and CDR2 SNEGSKA (reference sequence).